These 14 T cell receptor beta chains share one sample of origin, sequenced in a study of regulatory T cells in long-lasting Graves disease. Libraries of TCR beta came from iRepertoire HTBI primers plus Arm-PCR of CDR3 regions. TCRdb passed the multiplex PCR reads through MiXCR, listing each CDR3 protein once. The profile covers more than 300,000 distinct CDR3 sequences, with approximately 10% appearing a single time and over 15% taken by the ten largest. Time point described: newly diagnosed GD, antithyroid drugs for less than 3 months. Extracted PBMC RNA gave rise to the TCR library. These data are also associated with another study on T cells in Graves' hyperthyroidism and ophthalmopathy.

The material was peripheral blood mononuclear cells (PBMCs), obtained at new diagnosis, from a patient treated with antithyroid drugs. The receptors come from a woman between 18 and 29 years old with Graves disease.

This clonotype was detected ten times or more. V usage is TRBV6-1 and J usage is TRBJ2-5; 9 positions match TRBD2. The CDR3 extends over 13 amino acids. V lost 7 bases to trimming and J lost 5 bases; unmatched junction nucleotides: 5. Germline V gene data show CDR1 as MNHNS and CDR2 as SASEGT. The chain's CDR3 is CASMAGGMETQYF. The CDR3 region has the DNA TGTGCCAGCATGGCGGGGGGGATGGAGACCCAGTACTTC.

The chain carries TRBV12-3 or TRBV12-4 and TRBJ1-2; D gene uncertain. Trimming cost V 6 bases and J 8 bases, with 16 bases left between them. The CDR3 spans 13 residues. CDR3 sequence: CASSRHPQAGYTF. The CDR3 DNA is TGTGCCAGCAGCCGACATCCTCAGGCGGGCTACACCTTC.

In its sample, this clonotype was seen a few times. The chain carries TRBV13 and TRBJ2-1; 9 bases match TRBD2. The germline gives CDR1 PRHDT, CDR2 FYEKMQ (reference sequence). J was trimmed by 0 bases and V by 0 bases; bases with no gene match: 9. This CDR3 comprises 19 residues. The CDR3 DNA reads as TGTGCCAGCAGCTTAGGGGGTCGCTTTAGCGGGAGCTCCTACAATGAGCAGTTCTTC. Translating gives CASSLGGRFSGSSYNEQFF. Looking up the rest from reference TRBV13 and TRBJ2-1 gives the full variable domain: AAGVIQSPRHLIKEKRETATLKCYPIPRHDTVYWYQQGPGQDPQFLISFYEKMQSDKGSIPDRFSAQQFSDYHSELNMSSLELGDSALYFCASSLGGRFSGSSYNEQFFGPGTRLTVL.

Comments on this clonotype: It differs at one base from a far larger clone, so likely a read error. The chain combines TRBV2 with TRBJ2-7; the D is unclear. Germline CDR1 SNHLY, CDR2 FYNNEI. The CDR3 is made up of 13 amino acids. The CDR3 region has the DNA TGTGCCAGCAGTCCCACGTACCCCTACGAGCAATACGTC. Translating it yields CASSPTYPYEQYV.

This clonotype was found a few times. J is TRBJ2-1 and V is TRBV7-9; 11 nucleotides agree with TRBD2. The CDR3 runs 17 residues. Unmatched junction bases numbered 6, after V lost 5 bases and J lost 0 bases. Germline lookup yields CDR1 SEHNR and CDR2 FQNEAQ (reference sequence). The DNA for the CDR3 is TGTGCCAGCAGCACGACTAGCGGGACAAGCTCCTACAATGAGCAGTTCTTC. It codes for CASSTTSGTSSYNEQFF.

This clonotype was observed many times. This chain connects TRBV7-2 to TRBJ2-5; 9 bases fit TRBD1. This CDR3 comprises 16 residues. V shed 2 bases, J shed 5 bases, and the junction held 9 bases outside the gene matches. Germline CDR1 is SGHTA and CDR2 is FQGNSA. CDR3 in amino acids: CASSLYLTGGRETQYF. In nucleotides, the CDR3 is TGTGCCAGCAGCTTATACCTCACAGGGGGCAGGGAGACCCAGTACTTC.

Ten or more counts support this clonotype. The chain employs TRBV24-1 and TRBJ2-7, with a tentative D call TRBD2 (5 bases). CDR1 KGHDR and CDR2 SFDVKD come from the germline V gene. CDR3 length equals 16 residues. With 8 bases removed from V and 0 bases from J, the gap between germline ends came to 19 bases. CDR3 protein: CATTEEAALSSYEQYV. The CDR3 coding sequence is TGTGCCACCACTGAGGAGGCAGCCCTAAGCTCCTACGAGCAGTACGTC.

CDR3 sequence: CASSIGPGSAKNIQYF. The CDR3 region has the DNA TGTGCCAGTAGTATAGGGCCGGGATCAGCCAAAAACATTCAGTACTTC. This chain links TRBV19 with TRBJ2-4, with D possibly matching TRBD2 (5 bases). V lost 1 base and J lost 0, with 10 bases in between. Germline V gives CDR1 LNHDA, CDR2 SQIVND (reference sequence). The CDR3 totals 16 residues.

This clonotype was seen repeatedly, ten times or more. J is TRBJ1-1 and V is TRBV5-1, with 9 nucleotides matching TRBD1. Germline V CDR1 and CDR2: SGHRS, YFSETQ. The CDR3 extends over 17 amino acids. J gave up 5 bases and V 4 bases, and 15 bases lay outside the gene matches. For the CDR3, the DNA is TGCGCCAGCAGCCAAACAGGGGGCAATACCCGGGTTACTGAAGCTTTCTTT. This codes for CASSQTGGNTRVTEAFF.

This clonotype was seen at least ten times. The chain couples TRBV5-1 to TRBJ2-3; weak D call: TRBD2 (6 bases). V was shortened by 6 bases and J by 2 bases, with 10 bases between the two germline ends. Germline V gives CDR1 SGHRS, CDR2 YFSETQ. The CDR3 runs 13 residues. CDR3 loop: CASKLAITDTQYF. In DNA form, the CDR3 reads TGCGCCAGCAAACTAGCAATCACAGATACGCAGTATTTT.

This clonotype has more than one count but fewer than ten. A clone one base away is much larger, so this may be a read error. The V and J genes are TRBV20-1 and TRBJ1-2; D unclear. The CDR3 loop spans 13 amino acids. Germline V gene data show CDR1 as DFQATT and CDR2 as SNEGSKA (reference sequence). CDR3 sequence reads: CSALDGTDYGYIF. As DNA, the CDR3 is TGCAGTGCTTTGGACGGTACCGACTATGGCTACATCTTC.

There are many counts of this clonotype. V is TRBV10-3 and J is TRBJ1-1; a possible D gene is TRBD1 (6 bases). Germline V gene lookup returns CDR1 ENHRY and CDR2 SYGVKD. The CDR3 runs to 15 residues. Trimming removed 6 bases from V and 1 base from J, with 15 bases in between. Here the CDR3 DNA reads TGTGCCATCAGCCAACCTATACAGGGGAACACTGAAGCTTTCTTT. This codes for CAISQPIQGNTEAFF.

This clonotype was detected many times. In DNA, the CDR3 is TGTGCCACCTCGGGGGGACAGGGGGTCTCAAACACTGAAGCTTTCTTT. Encoded protein: CATSGGQGVSNTEAFF. The V gene is TRBV10-3, the J gene TRBJ1-1; 11 nucleotides line up with TRBD1. This CDR3 has 16 amino acids. J lost 2 bases, V lost 10 bases, and 12 bases had no gene match. CDR1 is ENHRY, CDR2 SYGVKD, per germline.

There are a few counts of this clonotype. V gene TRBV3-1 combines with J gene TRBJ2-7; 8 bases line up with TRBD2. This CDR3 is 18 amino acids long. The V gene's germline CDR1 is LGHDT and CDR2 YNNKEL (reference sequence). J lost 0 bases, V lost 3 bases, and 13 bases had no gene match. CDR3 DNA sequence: TGTGCCAGCAGCCAGACGTCCGGGACTAGGTTCCCCTCCTACGAGCAGTACTTC. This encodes CASSQTSGTRFPSYEQYF.